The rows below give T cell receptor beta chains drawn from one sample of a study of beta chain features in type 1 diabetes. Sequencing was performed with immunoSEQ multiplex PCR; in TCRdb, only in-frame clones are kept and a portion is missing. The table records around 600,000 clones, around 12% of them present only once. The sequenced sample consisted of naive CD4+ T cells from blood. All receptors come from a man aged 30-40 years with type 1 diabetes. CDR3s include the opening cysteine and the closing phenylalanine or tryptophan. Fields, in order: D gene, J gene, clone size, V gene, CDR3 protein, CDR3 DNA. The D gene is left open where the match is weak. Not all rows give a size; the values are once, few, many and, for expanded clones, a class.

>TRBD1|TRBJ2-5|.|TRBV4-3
CASSQGASLGQGGSETQYF
TGCGCCAGCAGCCAAGGTGCCTCTCTGGGACAGGGTGGATCGGAGACCCAGTACTTC
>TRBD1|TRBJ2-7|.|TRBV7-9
CASSPGQVISYEQYF
TGTGCCAGCAGCCCAGGACAGGTGATCTCCTACGAGCAGTACTTC
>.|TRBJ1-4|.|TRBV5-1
CASSLNRWLNEKLFF
TGCGCCAGCAGCTTGAATAGGTGGCTAAACGAAAAACTGTTTTTT
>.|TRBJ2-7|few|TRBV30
CAWSTGRRSEQYF
TGTGCCTGGTCGACTGGGAGAAGATCCGAGCAGTACTTC
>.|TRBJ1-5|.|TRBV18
CASARGVAEQPQHF
TGTGCCAGCGCAAGGGGGGTAGCAGAACAGCCCCAGCATTTT
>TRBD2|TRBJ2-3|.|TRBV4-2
CASSRSSSGSTDTQYF
TGTGCCAGCAGCCGATCATCTAGCGGGAGCACAGATACGCAGTATTTT
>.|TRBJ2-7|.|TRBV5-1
CASSLASAGTISYEQYF
TGCGCCAGCAGCTTGGCCTCCGCAGGGACAATTTCCTACGAGCAGTACTTC
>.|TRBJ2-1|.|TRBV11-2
CASSQAPNEQFF
TGTGCCAGCAGCCAGGCCCCCAATGAGCAGTTCTTC
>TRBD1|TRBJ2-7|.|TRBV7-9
CASSLRQGSGEQYF
TGTGCCAGCAGCTTAAGACAGGGGAGCGGGGAGCAGTACTTC
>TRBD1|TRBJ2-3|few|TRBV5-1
CASSRDRDTDTQYF
TGCGCCAGCAGCCGGGACAGGGACACAGATACGCAGTATTTT
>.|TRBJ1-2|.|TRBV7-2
CASSLEKQGRYTF
TGTGCCAGCAGCTTAGAAAAGCAGGGACGCTACACCTTC
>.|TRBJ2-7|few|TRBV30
CAWKTSVYEQYF
TGTGCCTGGAAGACTAGTGTCTACGAGCAGTACTTC
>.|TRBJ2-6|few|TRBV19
CASSLMSSGANVLTF
TGTGCCAGTAGTCTAATGAGCTCTGGGGCCAACGTCCTGACTTTC
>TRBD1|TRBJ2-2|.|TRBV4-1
CASTRDRVRTGELFF
TGCGCCAGCACTCGGGACAGGGTTAGAACCGGGGAGCTGTTTTTT
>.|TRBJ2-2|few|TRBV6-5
CASSLRGEDAGELFF
TGTGCCAGCAGTTTAAGGGGCGAAGACGCCGGGGAGCTGTTTTTT
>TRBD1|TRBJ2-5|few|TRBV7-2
CASSKQGNQETQYF
TGTGCCAGCAGCAAACAGGGGAATCAAGAGACCCAGTACTTC
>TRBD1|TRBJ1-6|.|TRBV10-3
CAISDLGQGNSPLHF
TGTGCCATCAGTGATCTGGGACAGGGGAATTCACCCCTCCACTTT
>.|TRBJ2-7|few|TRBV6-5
CATGSGGSSYEQYF
TGTGCCACGGGGAGTGGAGGGAGCTCCTACGAGCAGTACTTC
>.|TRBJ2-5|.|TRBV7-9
CASTAQQETQYF
TGTGCCAGCACAGCACAACAAGAGACCCAGTACTTC
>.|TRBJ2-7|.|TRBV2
CAITQDPNSYEQYF
TGTGCCATCACGCAGGACCCTAACTCCTACGAGCAGTACTTC